This TCR beta chain was captured in a study of T cell repertoires in cytomegalovirus infection. The study's findings and limits: HLA-C-restricted, CMV-specific TCR beta clonotypes were dominant ex vivo.

Each CDR3 protein gets one entry after TCRdb re-called the reads with MiXCR. The data contain about 830,000 distinct CDR3 sequences, around a third of them singletons. Comments on this clonotype: Its target is not known.

Germline CDR1 is LNHDA and CDR2 is SQIVND (reference sequence). This CDR3 comprises 13 residues. Losses at the gene ends were 9 bases for V and 3 bases for J; bases not matched to a gene: 5. This chain uses TRBV19 with TRBJ1-5, with TRBD1 identical over 7 bases. Sequenced here: cultured CD8+ T cells from PBMCs, sampled from culture after CMV antigen stimulation. The receptor was isolated from a human donor in good health (CMV status not recorded). Some clones in this sample may be carry-over from other donors' samples. CDR3 sequence reads: CASRDSPNQPQHF. The CDR3, as DNA: TGTGCCAGCCGGGACAGTCCCAATCAGCCCCAGCATTTT.